This T cell receptor (beta chain) was retrieved from a study of blood T cell repertoires in COVID-19. Study at large: Acute-phase and convalescent COVID-19 samples originated in the United States, Italy and Spain. T cells, B-cell-depleted T cells, or PBMCs supplied cDNA or gDNA.

In the original workflow: Amplification of reference gene primers provided the estimated nucleated cell counts. The data were produced by immunoSEQ multiplex PCR, yet TCRdb's version contains in-frame clones alone and is incomplete. V, J and clone size derive from that table, while D and trimming were established from the DNA sequence. The sample has some 26,000 clones, roughly 87% seen once. This CDR3 is built from 14 residues. Trimming left V 3 bases short and J 0 bases short, with 10 bases between. Germline V gene data show CDR1 as SGHRS and CDR2 as YFSETQ. This sequence joins TRBV5-1 and TRBJ2-7; TRBD1 is a possible D gene (6 bases). Material: peripheral blood. This receptor was taken from a human donor in a cohort sampled during active COVID-19. The CDR3 here is CASSSDRSSYEQYF. The DNA for the CDR3 is TGCGCCAGCAGCTCGGACAGAAGCTCCTACGAGCAGTACTTC.